These 29 T cell receptor beta chains came from one sample sequenced in a study of CD8+ T cells in alopecia areata. Following RNA extraction, reverse transcription yielded cDNA that acted as the sequencing template. Sequenced by immunoSEQ multiplex PCR; TCRdb stores in-frame clones only, minus some. The sample has some 180,000 clones, approximately 49% seen once; the top ten hold over 9%. The treatment is: oral pan-JAK inhibitor, 5-10 mg twice daily. This specimen was CD8+ T cells sorted from blood, taken around week 54, from a patient treated with tofacitinib. These receptors were collected from a human donor with alopecia areata.

The chain has TRBV9 and TRBJ1-4; D gene ambiguous. Trimming removed 0 bases at V and 7 bases at J, with 16 bases between. The CDR3 is 16 residues long. Germline V CDR1 and CDR2: SGDLS, YYNGEE. The CDR3 here is CASSVAPAGGSEKLFF. The CDR3, as DNA: TGTGCCAGCAGCGTAGCTCCAGCAGGAGGGAGTGAAAAACTGTTTTTT. The full variable domain, rest sourced from reference TRBV9 and TRBJ1-4, is DSGVTQTPKHLITATGQRVTLRCSPRSGDLSVYWYQQSLDQGLQFLIQYYNGEERAKGNILERFSAQQFPDLHSELNLSSLELGDSALYFCASSVAPAGGSEKLFFGSGTQLSVL.

The table lists this clone with a few counts. The chain carries TRBV27 and TRBJ2-5; the D is unclear. CDR3 length equals 15 residues. V lost 3 bases to trimming and J lost 2 bases, with 13 bases between them. Germline CDR1 and CDR2: MNHEY and SMNVEV (reference sequence). The CDR3 DNA follows: TGTGCCAGCAGTTTTCTGGGATCCTCACAAGAGACCCAGTACTTC. This gives the protein CASSFLGSSQETQYF.

V usage is TRBV15 and J usage is TRBJ2-1; 7 bases map to TRBD2. Per the germline V gene, CDR1 is LNHNV and CDR2 is YYDKDF (reference sequence). Trimming took 5 bases from V and 6 from J; bases not matched to a gene: 13. This CDR3 comprises 16 residues. The CDR3: CATSPGEGPPGNEQFF. In nucleotides, the CDR3 is TGTGCCACCAGCCCCGGGGAGGGACCACCGGGCAATGAGCAGTTCTTC. Based on the CDR3 plus reference TRBV15 and TRBJ2-1, the full variable domain is DAMVIQNPRYQVTQFGKPVTLSCSQTLNHNVMYWYQQKSSQAPKLLFHYYDKDFNNEADTPDNFQSRRPNTSFCFLDIRSPGLGDTAMYLCATSPGEGPPGNEQFFGPGTRLTVL.

The V call is TRBV5-4, the J call TRBJ2-7, with D perhaps matching TRBD2 (5 bases). Germline loops: CDR1 SGHNT, CDR2 YYREEE (reference sequence). CDR3 length: 13 residues. V shed 0 bases and J shed 5 bases, with 9 bases lying between them. The CDR3 coding sequence is TGTGCCAGCAGCTTGGCCGAGGGCAACGAGCAGTACTTC. Amino acids: CASSLAEGNEQYF.

A few counts support this clone. The chain carries TRBV27 and TRBJ2-5; D call uncertain. Trimming stripped 0 bases from V and 3 bases from J, with 14 bases between. Germline V gives CDR1 MNHEY, CDR2 SMNVEV (reference sequence). The CDR3 is 16 residues long. The CDR3 sequence is CASSLSPGSWKETQYF. CDR3 in DNA: TGTGCCAGCAGTTTATCGCCGGGCTCATGGAAAGAGACCCAGTACTTC.

This clone was detected only once. The chain joins TRBV27 to TRBJ1-1; 8 bases match TRBD1. Losses at the gene ends were 2 bases for V and 10 bases for J; bases not matched to a gene: 9. The germline V gene encodes CDR1 MNHEY and CDR2 SMNVEV (reference sequence). The CDR3 length is 14 residues. The CDR3 is CASSLTTGANGAFF. CDR3 in DNA: TGTGCCAGCAGTTTAACGACAGGGGCCAATGGAGCTTTCTTT.

A word on this clone: A single base is all that separates this from a far larger clone, so a read error is likely. This chain links TRBV7-9 with TRBJ2-5, with D maybe TRBD2 (6 bases). The CDR3 totals 12 residues. V lost 3 bases, J lost 4 bases, and 6 bases lay in between. Germline V gene sequence: CDR1 SEHNR, CDR2 FQNEAQ (reference sequence). The CDR3 spells CASSFGGETQYF. The CDR3 nucleotides are TGTGCCAGCAGCTTCGGGGGAGAGACCCAGTACTTC. The complete variable domain, with remaining parts taken from reference TRBV7-9 and TRBJ2-5, reads DTGVSQNPRHKITKRGQNVTFRCDPISEHNRLYWYRQTLGQGPEFLTYFQNEAQLEKSRLLSDRFSAERPKGSFSTLEIQRTEQGDSAMYLCASSFGGETQYFGPGTRLLVL.

This chain links TRBV7-8 with TRBJ1-2, with D perhaps matching TRBD1 (5 bases). V shed 1 base and J shed 7 bases, with 13 bases lying between them. Germline CDR1 is SGHVS and CDR2 is FQNEAQ. The CDR3 is made up of 14 amino acids. CDR3 coding DNA: TGTGCCAGCAGCTTAGTCGGAGGCGGGGGTGGCTACACCTTC. Translated, it gives CASSLVGGGGGYTF.

The chain links TRBV18 to TRBJ1-2; D is unresolved. Germline V lookup: CDR1 KGHSH, CDR2 LQKENI. CDR3 length equals 13 residues. With 0 bases removed from V and 4 bases from J, the gap between germline ends came to 6 bases. Here the CDR3 reads CASSPPRVYGYTF. CDR3 bases: TGTGCCAGCTCACCACCCCGGGTCTATGGCTACACCTTC.

The sample holds a few counts of this clone. The chain employs TRBV9 and TRBJ2-5, with a weak D call TRBD1 (6 bases). This CDR3 is built from 15 residues. Germline-derived CDR1 and CDR2 are SGDLS and YYNGEE. Trimming removed 0 bases from V and 4 bases from J, with 13 bases in between. The CDR3 DNA reads TGTGCCAGCAGCGTAGTCGGCAGGGGATTAGAGACCCAGTACTTC. This gives the protein CASSVVGRGLETQYF.

This clone was seen a handful of times. The chain is built from TRBV7-2 and TRBJ2-1, with D tentatively TRBD2 (6 bases). The V end was cut by 6 bases, the J end by 5 bases, with 11 bases between. The CDR3 totals 13 residues. Germline CDR1 and CDR2: SGHTA and FQGNSA. The DNA of the CDR3 is TGTGCCAGCAGGGAGGGGATTAACAATGAGCAGTTCTTC. Amino acid sequence: CASREGINNEQFF. Full variable domain (outside the CDR3, taken from reference TRBV7-2 and TRBJ2-1): GAGVSQSPSNKVTEKGKDVELRCDPISGHTALYWYRQSLGQGLEFLIYFQGNSAPDKSGLPSDRFSAERTGGSVSTLTIQRTQQEDSAVYLCASREGINNEQFFGPGTRLTVL.

This sequence joins TRBV2 and TRBJ2-5; perhaps TRBD1 as D (5 bases). Deletions cut 10 bases from V and 0 bases from J, with 12 bases between. CDR3 length equals 13 residues. Germline assignment: CDR1 SNHLY and CDR2 FYNNEI. The chain's CDR3 is CAIFLQDQETQYF. The CDR3 region has the DNA TGTGCCATTTTCTTACAGGACCAAGAGACCCAGTACTTC.

The chain combines TRBV12-5 with TRBJ2-7; D is ambiguous. This CDR3 contains 15 residues. Trimming shortened V by 0 bases and J by 2 bases, and 11 bases separated the two germline ends. CDR1 and CDR2 from the germline V gene are LGHNT and FRNRAP. As DNA, the CDR3 is TGTGCTAGTGGTTTGGTAGTCGGCAGAACCTACGAGCAGTACTTC. It codes for CASGLVVGRTYEQYF.

Only a few counts were recorded for this clone. The gene calls are TRBV7-3 and TRBJ2-2, with D possibly TRBD2 on 6 matching bases. The CDR3 totals 12 residues. Germline V gene data show CDR1 as SGHTA and CDR2 as FQGTGA. The CDR3 loop reads CASAEGTGELFF. In DNA, the CDR3 is TGTGCTTCGGCGGAGGGCACCGGGGAGCTGTTTTTT. The full variable domain, completed using reference TRBV7-3 and TRBJ2-2, is GAGVSQTPSNKVTEKGKYVELRCDPISGHTALYWYRQSLGQGPEFLIYFQGTGAADDSGLPNDRFFAVRPEGSVSTLKIQRTERGDSAVYLCASAEGTGELFFGEGSRLTVL.

Only one count was recorded for this clone. This chain uses TRBV13 with TRBJ2-7; 10 bases are a match to TRBD2. V gave up 0 bases and J gave up 5 bases; unmatched junction bases: 10. This CDR3 contains 17 residues. Germline values: CDR1 PRHDT, CDR2 FYEKMQ (reference sequence). DNA for the CDR3: TGTGCCAGCAGCTTAGGCGTCGGGACTAGCGTGGACCACGAGCAGTACTTC. It yields the protein CASSLGVGTSVDHEQYF.

The rearrangement links TRBV27 to TRBJ1-5; the D is unclear. The ends were cut back, 6 bases at V and 3 bases at J, with 12 bases in the middle. Germline loops: CDR1 MNHEY, CDR2 SMNVEV (reference sequence). The CDR3 runs 14 residues. The CDR3 region has the DNA TGTGCCAGCAGCCTGAGGGCCGTCAATCAGCCCCAGCATTTT. Translated, it gives CASSLRAVNQPQHF.

This clone was observed a few times. The rearrangement joins TRBV10-3 to TRBJ2-2, with TRBD1 matching over 7 bases. The CDR3 totals 18 residues. Germline-derived CDR1 and CDR2 are ENHRY and SYGVKD. V shed 6 bases, J shed 1 base, and the junction held 14 bases outside the gene matches. CDR3 DNA: TGTGCCATCAGAAATGGACAGGTTGGGGTTGGGAACACCGGGGAGCTGTTTTTT. Encoded protein: CAIRNGQVGVGNTGELFF.

The rearrangement links TRBV14 to TRBJ1-1; no definite D call. CDR3 length: 14 amino acids. Trimming shortened V by 0 bases and J by 5 bases, and 10 bases separated the two germline ends. Germline CDR1 is SGHDN and CDR2 is FVKESK. The CDR3 region has the DNA TGTGCCAGCAGCCAAGAGTACCGCAGGACTGAAGCTTTCTTT. It encodes CASSQEYRRTEAFF.

The chain links TRBV15 to TRBJ2-1; tentative D call: TRBD2 (6 bases). This CDR3 is built from 15 residues. CDR1 is LNHNV and CDR2 is YYDKDF in the germline V gene (reference sequence). The V gene lost 0 bases and the J gene lost 10 bases, with 16 bases spanning the gap. For the CDR3, the DNA is TGTGCCACCAGCAGAGATAATGGGGGAGGAGGAGAGCAGTTCTTC. This translates into CATSRDNGGGGEQFF.

The chain carries TRBV10-3 and TRBJ1-2; D unresolved. The CDR3 consists of 13 residues. CDR1 is ENHRY and CDR2 is SYGVKD in the germline V gene. V lost 4 bases and J lost 2, with 8 bases in between. This chain's CDR3 is CAISGEFNYGYTF. CDR3 DNA sequence: TGTGCCATCAGTGGAGAGTTCAACTATGGCTACACCTTC.

The chain joins TRBV27 to TRBJ2-7; unclear D gene. V dropped 6 bases and J dropped 4 bases, with 16 bases sitting between them. The CDR3 has 14 amino acids. The germline V gene encodes CDR1 MNHEY and CDR2 SMNVEV (reference sequence). The CDR3 loop is CASSPNPGIYEQYF. The CDR3 nucleotides read TGTGCCAGCAGCCCCAACCCAGGAATTTACGAGCAGTACTTC.

The J gene is TRBJ1-2, the V gene TRBV6-6; tentative D call: TRBD1 (5 bases). The CDR3 is 12 residues long. V lost 7 bases, J lost 4 bases, and 10 bases lay in between. Germline CDR1 MNHNY, CDR2 SVGAGI (reference sequence). The CDR3 DNA sequence: TGTGCCAGCATCGACGGGGGCTATGGCTACACCTTC. It encodes CASIDGGYGYTF.

This CDR3 is CASSEGGEAETQYF. CDR3 DNA sequence: TGTGCCAGCAGTGAAGGGGGTGAGGCAGAGACCCAGTACTTC. The rearrangement uses TRBV2 and TRBJ2-5, with D hard to call. Germline V gives CDR1 SNHLY, CDR2 FYNNEI. The CDR3 length is 14 residues. Trimming took off 1 base at V and 4 bases at J, with 10 bases between the two ends.

The chain uses TRBV5-1 and TRBJ2-7; D possibly matches TRBD1 or TRBD2 (5 bases each). Between the trimmed V and J ends, which lost 4 bases and 0 bases, there was a span of 11 bases. The CDR3 totals 14 residues. CDR1 is SGHRS, CDR2 YFSETQ, per germline. This CDR3 is CASSQDGTSYEQYF. In nucleotides, the CDR3 is TGCGCCAGCAGCCAGGACGGGACCTCCTACGAGCAGTACTTC.

The chain has TRBV6-6 and TRBJ2-1; the D gene is possibly TRBD1 (5 bases). Germline CDR1 MNHNY, CDR2 SVGAGI (reference sequence). The CDR3 sequence is 11 residues long. Trimming took off 6 bases at V and 14 bases at J, with 14 bases between the two ends. CDR3 residues: CASSRQPLEFF. CDR3 coding DNA: TGTGCCAGCAGCCGACAGCCTCTGGAGTTCTTC.

The CDR3 region is CASSTEETQYF. CDR3 sequence (DNA): TGTGCCAGTAGTACCGAAGAGACCCAGTACTTC. This chain connects TRBV19 to TRBJ2-5; no clear D. CDR1 LNHDA and CDR2 SQIVND come from the germline V gene (reference sequence). The V end was cut by 4 bases, the J end by 3 bases, with 3 bases between. The CDR3 spans 11 residues.

The chain uses TRBV29-1 and TRBJ2-7; D not resolved. Germline V gives CDR1 SQVTM, CDR2 ANQGSEA. This CDR3 has 11 residues. Trimming took 5 bases from V and 6 from J, leaving 11 bases between them. This chain's CDR3 is CSVLGLGEQYF. Here the CDR3 DNA reads TGCAGCGTTCTGGGTCTGGGCGAGCAGTACTTC.

This clone has a single count. This rearrangement joins TRBV27 to TRBJ2-4; TRBD2 aligns across 10 bases. The CDR3 spans 15 residues. Germline loops: CDR1 MNHEY, CDR2 SMNVEV (reference sequence). V was clipped by 5 bases and J by 3 bases; unmatched bases: 4. CDR3 region: CASSPRTSGKNIQYF. The CDR3 DNA reads as TGTGCCAGCAGTCCAAGGACTAGCGGCAAAAACATTCAGTACTTC.

In the case of this clone: Being one base from a much bigger clone, this may be a read error. The chain links TRBV5-4 to TRBJ2-3; D unresolved. CDR1 is SGHNT and CDR2 is YYREEE in the germline V gene (reference sequence). V was pared by 2 bases and J by 4 bases, with 5 bases between. This CDR3 comprises 12 residues. The CDR3 loop is CASSLEPDTQYF. As DNA, the CDR3 is TGTGCCAGCAGCTTAGAGCCAGATACGCAGTATTTT.